The source of this TCR beta chain is a study of vaccination effects on CD4 cells after COVID-19. Study-level results: Spike-reactive clones found after vaccination in convalescents were mainly new vaccine-induced clones.

V dropped 4 bases and J dropped 1 base, with 11 bases sitting between them. Germline V lookup: CDR1 SGDLS, CDR2 YYNGEE. This CDR3 spans 14 amino acids. As to this clone: The antigen is not known.

CD4+ T cells specific for antigen were expanded with viral peptide pools by the ViraFEST assay before sequencing. Culturing for about 10 days preceded CD4+ T cell isolation. Sometime from March through December 2020, the person acquired a SARS-CoV-2 infection that PCR confirmed. Cells in the negative control culture received an HIV-1 Nef peptide pool. IL-2 medium supplanted half the medium on days 3 and 7. Libraries were prepared by immunoSEQ multiplex PCR; TCRdb keeps only in-frame clonotypes and omits some of them. The sample yields about 70,000 clones, roughly two thirds seen once. The chain combines TRBV9 with TRBJ2-5; the D gene is possibly TRBD1 (6 bases). This sample comprised CD4+ T cells from PBMCs cultured with HIV peptides, obtained before COVID-19 vaccination. Subset noted: HIV-1 Nef peptide pool negative control/reference culture. The sequence was obtained from a human donor who had a prior SARS-CoV-2 infection. CDR3 loop: CASSPQGSQETQYF. DNA for the CDR3: TGTGCCAGCAGCCCCCAGGGGTCCCAAGAGACCCAGTACTTC.